A single sample is the source of the 24 T cell receptor beta chains below, sequenced in a study of regulatory T cells in long-lasting Graves disease. HTBI primers from iRepertoire and Arm-PCR of CDR3 regions yielded the TCR beta libraries. TCRdb reanalysed the multiplex PCR reads using MiXCR and keeps one entry per CDR3 protein. The sample includes around 400,000 distinct CDR3 sequences, roughly a fifth of them seen just once. Regarding time point: persistent/refractory GD, antithyroid drugs over 5 years with positive TRAb. PBMC-derived RNA was used for the TCR library. This material consisted of peripheral blood mononuclear cells (PBMCs), taken when the disease was refractory, from a patient treated with antithyroid drugs. Every receptor here comes from a female donor with Graves disease.

Ten or more counts support this clonotype. The chain is built from TRBV13 and TRBJ2-5, with 13 nucleotides matching TRBD2. Germline V gene sequence: CDR1 PRHDT, CDR2 FYEKMQ (reference sequence). Trimming at V came to 4 bases and at J to 3 bases, leaving 11 bases not matched to a gene. This CDR3 spans 18 amino acids. CDR3 region: CASSSNRGLAGPEETQYF. As DNA, the CDR3 is TGTGCCAGCAGCTCAAACCGGGGACTAGCGGGACCCGAAGAGACCCAGTACTTC.

The chain is built from TRBV7-8 and TRBJ2-7; 8 bases line up with TRBD1. Trimming took 6 bases from V and 6 from J; bases not matched to a gene: 7. This CDR3 is 13 amino acids long. Germline values: CDR1 SGHVS, CDR2 FQNEAQ. CDR3 DNA: TGTGCCAGCAGTGGTGGGCAGGGGGCCGAGCAGTACTTC. This encodes CASSGGQGAEQYF.

This clonotype has at least ten counts. The rearrangement uses TRBV2 and TRBJ1-4; D gene ambiguous. Per germline, CDR1 SNHLY and CDR2 FYNNEI. The CDR3 loop spans 17 amino acids. V was cut by 5 bases and J by 0 bases, with 16 bases left in between. The CDR3 spells CASSFEETGPTNEKLFF. CDR3 DNA sequence: TGTGCCAGCAGTTTCGAAGAGACGGGTCCAACTAATGAAAAACTGTTTTTT.

This clonotype was detected a few times. Written as DNA, the CDR3 is TGTGCCAGTAGTATAGATAGGGGCGGGGAGCTGTTTTTT. Translating it yields CASSIDRGGELFF. The rearrangement links TRBV19 to TRBJ2-2, with D possibly being TRBD1 (5 bases). This CDR3 has 13 residues. The germline V gene encodes CDR1 LNHDA and CDR2 SQIVND (reference sequence). Trimming pared 0 bases from V and 7 bases from J, leaving 6 bases between. Looking up the rest from reference TRBV19 and TRBJ2-2 gives the full variable domain: DGGITQSPKYLFRKEGQNVTLSCEQNLNHDAMYWYRQDPGQGLRLIYYSQIVNDFQKGDIAEGYSVSREKKESFPLTVTSAQKNPTAFYLCASSIDRGGELFFGEGSRLTVL.

This clonotype has at least ten counts. This chain connects TRBV7-9 to TRBJ1-1, with D unclear. The CDR3 sequence is 12 residues long. In germline, CDR1 is SEHNR, CDR2 FQNEAQ (reference sequence). Trimming cost V 5 bases and J 5 bases, with 9 bases left between them. The CDR3 DNA is TGTGCCAGCAGCCCTTGGACGACTGAAGCTTTCTTT. Translation: CASSPWTTEAFF.

The chain is built from TRBV5-1 and TRBJ1-2, with TRBD1 matching over 7 bases. CDR1 is SGHRS, CDR2 YFSETQ, per germline. V was pared by 6 bases and J by 2 bases, with 10 bases of the junction left unmatched. This CDR3 has 15 residues. CDR3 bases: TGCGCCAGCACCCTGGGACCGACAGGGAACTATGGCTACACCTTC. This codes for CASTLGPTGNYGYTF.

Ten or more counts support this clonotype. The rearrangement joins TRBV19 to TRBJ1-5; 7 positions agree with TRBD1. J was trimmed by 0 bases and V by 5 bases; bases with no gene match: 16. The CDR3 covers 19 residues. The germline gives CDR1 LNHDA, CDR2 SQIVND (reference sequence). For the CDR3, the DNA is TGTGCCAGTAGTCTACGTCTCCAGGGGGGGGCGGGTAGCAATCAGCCCCAGCATTTT. It encodes CASSLRLQGGAGSNQPQHF.

This clonotype was seen repeatedly, ten times or more. The V and J genes are TRBV29-1 and TRBJ2-7, with TRBD1 identical over 7 bases. The CDR3 loop spans 13 amino acids. Germline loops: CDR1 SQVTM, CDR2 ANQGSEA. V shed 4 bases and J 7 bases; nucleotides not matched to a gene: 10. CDR3 in DNA: TGCAGCGTTGGGGACAGCCTACGGGATGAGCAGTACTTC. Residues: CSVGDSLRDEQYF.

This clonotype was seen repeatedly, ten times or more. The V and J genes are TRBV28 and TRBJ1-1, with a possible D match to TRBD1 (5 bases). Germline loops: CDR1 MDHEN, CDR2 SYDVKM. V was cut by 3 bases and J by 4 bases, with 12 bases left in between. The CDR3 has 14 amino acids. The CDR3 is CASSFPGRFTEAFF. In DNA form, the CDR3 reads TGTGCCAGCAGTTTCCCAGGGAGGTTCACTGAAGCTTTCTTT.

This clonotype was counted ten times or more. This chain connects TRBV20-1 to TRBJ1-1; D remains unclear. The CDR3 runs to 15 residues. Germline CDR1 DFQATT, CDR2 SNEGSKA (reference sequence). Trimming removed 0 bases at V and 0 bases at J, with 11 bases between. CDR3 residues: CSARDRNTLNTEAFF. The CDR3 DNA follows: TGCAGTGCTAGAGATCGGAACACTTTGAACACTGAAGCTTTCTTT.

This clonotype was picked up many times. The chain uses TRBV6-1 and TRBJ2-2; 7 bases agree with TRBD1. The CDR3 contains 16 residues. Germline-derived CDR1 and CDR2 are MNHNS and SASEGT. Trimming at V came to 5 bases and at J to 6 bases, leaving 12 bases not matched to a gene. Here the CDR3 DNA reads TGTGCCAGCAGTCATAGACAGGGCAAAACCCCCGGGGAGCTGTTTTTT. It yields the protein CASSHRQGKTPGELFF.

Comment on this clonotype: A far larger clone differs by one base, so this is likely a read error. This chain links TRBV11-2 with TRBJ2-5, with 7 nucleotides matching TRBD1. The CDR3 spans 15 residues. Germline V gives CDR1 SGHAT, CDR2 FQNNGV. Trimming took 6 bases from V and 3 from J; bases not matched to a gene: 10. The CDR3 DNA reads TGTGCCAGCAGTCCCCGGGACAGAATGGAAGAGACCCAGTACTTC. Translation gives CASSPRDRMEETQYF.

The CDR3, as DNA: TGTGCCAGCAGCGCCGGGGGCGGGGCCAACGTCCTGACTTTC. It specifies CASSAGGGANVLTF. The chain uses TRBV6-2 or TRBV6-3 and TRBJ2-6; perhaps D is TRBD1 or TRBD2 (6 bases each). This CDR3 region has 14 residues. V was pared by 6 bases and J by 4 bases, with 10 bases between. Germline values: CDR1 MNHEY, CDR2 SVGEGT.

Only one count was recorded for this clonotype. DNA for the CDR3: TGTGCCAGCTCACCTGGACAGGGGGCATTAGATTCACCCCTCCACTTT. Protein sequence: CASSPGQGALDSPLHF. The genes are TRBV18 and TRBJ1-6; 11 nucleotides line up with TRBD1. The CDR3 covers 16 residues. In germline, CDR1 is KGHSH, CDR2 LQKENI. Germline trimming cut 3 bases from V and 8 bases from J; bases unmatched to any gene: 6.

This clonotype occurred many times. V usage is TRBV28 and J usage is TRBJ1-5; 7 positions agree with TRBD1. The J segment lost 3 bases and the V segment lost 3 bases, leaving 5 bases of the junction unmatched. Germline V gene lookup returns CDR1 MDHEN and CDR2 SYDVKM. There are 15 residues in the CDR3. The CDR3 reads CASSLQGGPNQPQHF. The CDR3, as DNA: TGTGCCAGCAGTTTGCAGGGGGGGCCCAATCAGCCCCAGCATTTT.

This clonotype has just a few counts. The gene calls are TRBV29-1 and TRBJ1-2; possibly TRBD1 for D (6 bases). This CDR3 comprises 13 residues. The V gene lost 7 bases and the J gene lost 2 bases, with 14 bases spanning the gap. CDR1 is SQVTM and CDR2 is ANQGSEA in the germline V gene. The CDR3: CSASRGLNYGYTF. CDR3 sequence (DNA): TGCAGCGCCTCAAGGGGGTTAAACTATGGCTACACCTTC.

The chain joins TRBV2 to TRBJ2-2; D possibly corresponds to TRBD1 (5 bases). V was shortened by 6 bases and J by 7 bases, with 21 bases between the two germline ends. This CDR3 is built from 16 residues. The germline V gene has CDR1 SNHLY and CDR2 FYNNEI. CDR3 in amino acids: CASSERSPLRGGELFF. The DNA for the CDR3 is TGTGCCAGCAGCGAAAGGAGTCCTCTAAGGGGCGGGGAGCTGTTTTTT.

The table lists this clonotype with many counts. This chain joins TRBV6-1 and TRBJ2-2, with D unresolved. Trimming removed 6 bases at V and 3 bases at J, with 17 bases between. This CDR3 has 16 residues. Germline loops: CDR1 MNHNS, CDR2 SASEGT. The DNA for the CDR3 is TGTGCCAGCAGGATGAGCAGGACCAGGCACACCGGGGAGCTGTTTTTT. Residues: CASRMSRTRHTGELFF.

In this sample, this clonotype turned up many times. This sequence joins TRBV20-1 and TRBJ2-2, with D unclear. Trimming stripped 4 bases from V and 0 bases from J, with 12 bases between. The CDR3 is 15 residues long. Per germline, CDR1 DFQATT and CDR2 SNEGSKA (reference sequence). In DNA form, the CDR3 reads TGCAGTGCTACCCTTTGGCCGGCGAACACCGGGGAGCTGTTTTTT. As protein: CSATLWPANTGELFF.

This clonotype showed up many times. V is TRBV6-1 and J is TRBJ1-6; 9 positions agree with TRBD1. The CDR3 is made up of 14 amino acids. V dropped 5 bases and J dropped 7; count of bases not matched to a gene: 3. Per germline, CDR1 MNHNS and CDR2 SASEGT. The CDR3 reads CASSPGTGNSPLHF. Here the CDR3 DNA reads TGTGCCAGCAGTCCCGGGACAGGGAATTCACCCCTCCACTTT.

There are many counts of this clonotype. This chain joins TRBV27 and TRBJ2-5; TRBD1 aligns across 7 bases. Trimming at V came to 5 bases and at J to 2 bases, leaving 5 bases not matched to a gene. Germline CDR1 is MNHEY and CDR2 is SMNVEV (reference sequence). There are 14 residues in the CDR3. CDR3 in amino acids: CASSPWDRQETQYF. The CDR3 nucleotides read TGTGCCAGCAGTCCATGGGACAGACAAGAGACCCAGTACTTC.

The rearrangement links TRBV2 to TRBJ2-3; possible D gene TRBD1, 6 bases. The CDR3 runs 16 residues. V lost 4 bases to trimming and J lost 0 bases, with 14 bases between them. Germline CDR1 reads SNHLY; CDR2 reads FYNNEI. The CDR3 is CASSAQGSVSTDTQYF. CDR3 coding DNA: TGTGCCAGCAGTGCCCAGGGGTCTGTTAGCACAGATACGCAGTATTTT.

The sample holds many counts of this clonotype. The gene calls are TRBV6-1 and TRBJ2-5; TRBD1 might be the D (5 bases). The CDR3 has 13 residues. V dropped 10 bases and J dropped 0 bases, with 12 bases sitting between them. Germline CDR1 reads MNHNS; CDR2 reads SASEGT. The chain's CDR3 is CATHRQHQETQYF. The CDR3, as DNA: TGTGCCACCCATCGACAGCACCAAGAGACCCAGTACTTC.

In its sample, this clonotype was seen many times. The chain combines TRBV20-1 with TRBJ1-6, with 8 bases identical to TRBD1. Germline V gives CDR1 DFQATT, CDR2 SNEGSKA (reference sequence). The trim removed 6 bases at V and 6 bases at J, leaving 10 bases unmatched. The CDR3 has 15 amino acids. CDR3 nucleotide sequence: TGCAGTGCATTGGACAGGGAGTCTGGTAATTCACCCCTCCACTTT. Protein: CSALDRESGNSPLHF.